This is a list of T cell receptor beta chains from one sample in a study of regulatory T cells in long-lasting Graves disease. MiXCR, run by TCRdb on the multiplex PCR reads, gives a single entry per CDR3 protein. The sample has fewer than 600,000 distinct CDR3 sequences, around a fifth seen once. Sequencing was performed on peripheral blood mononuclear cells (PBMCs), taken when the disease was refractory, from a patient treated with antithyroid drugs. Receptors originate from a female donor with Graves disease. CDR3s include the opening cysteine and the closing phenylalanine or tryptophan. A D gene is named only where the DNA matches it firmly. Clone sizes are given selectively: once, few, many, or a class where the clone is expanded.

size: .
length: 15
J: TRBJ1-6
D: .
V: TRBV20-1
DNA: TGCAGTGCTAGGGGCGGGGGGCGCGGCAATTCACCCCTCCACTTT
CDR3: CSARGGGRGNSPLHF

size: .
length: 14
J: TRBJ2-5
D: TRBD2
V: TRBV30
DNA: TGTGCCTGGAGACCGCGGGGGGACCAAGAGACCCAGTACTTC
CDR3: CAWRPRGDQETQYF

size: few
length: 17
J: TRBJ1-6
D: TRBD1
V: TRBV7-2
DNA: TGTGCCAGCAGCCTAGCGGTGGGACAGCTCTATAATTCACCCCTCCACTTT
CDR3: CASSLAVGQLYNSPLHF

size: many
length: 17
J: TRBJ1-2
D: TRBD1
V: TRBV27
DNA: TGTGCCAGCAGTTCCTCGGGGACAGGGGATAGGGTAGATGGCTACACCTTC
CDR3: CASSSSGTGDRVDGYTF

size: many
length: 13
J: TRBJ2-7
D: .
V: TRBV20-1
DNA: TGCAGTGCTAGTGTTGGGAGCCCCTACGAGCAGTACTTC
CDR3: CSASVGSPYEQYF

size: many
length: 12
J: TRBJ1-2
D: .
V: TRBV30
DNA: TGTGCCTGGAGTCCAGACATTTATGGCTACACCTTC
CDR3: CAWSPDIYGYTF

size: .
length: 10
J: TRBJ2-5
D: TRBD2
V: TRBV30
DNA: TGTGCCTGGGCCAGCGGGAGGGAGTACTTC
CDR3: CAWASGREYF

size: .
length: 13
J: TRBJ1-5
D: .
V: TRBV18
DNA: TGTGCCAGCTCCGACGCGGAAGGTCAGCCCCAGCATTTT
CDR3: CASSDAEGQPQHF

size: few
length: 13
J: TRBJ2-7
D: .
V: TRBV7-9
DNA: TGTGCCAGCAGCTCCTACCAATTTTACGAGCAGTACTTC
CDR3: CASSSYQFYEQYF

size: few
length: 15
J: TRBJ1-1
D: .
V: TRBV3-1
DNA: TGTGCCAGCAGCCAAGAGACAGTGGCGAACACTGAAGCTTTCTTT
CDR3: CASSQETVANTEAFF

size: many
length: 12
J: TRBJ1-2
D: TRBD1
V: TRBV20-1
DNA: TGCAGTGCCCGGACAGGGACAATGGGCTACACCTTC
CDR3: CSARTGTMGYTF

size: many
length: 12
J: TRBJ1-1
D: TRBD1
V: TRBV3-1
DNA: TGTGCCAGCAGCCAGGGACAGCTCGAAGCTTTCTTT
CDR3: CASSQGQLEAFF

size: many
length: 15
J: TRBJ2-2
D: .
V: TRBV7-2
DNA: TGTGCCAGCAGCATGGGGGGATTGCTCACCGGGGAGCTGTTTTTT
CDR3: CASSMGGLLTGELFF

size: many
length: 13
J: TRBJ2-7
D: .
V: TRBV14
DNA: TGCGCCAGCAGCCAAAGGGGCTCCTACGAGCAGTACTTC
CDR3: CASSQRGSYEQYF

size: many
length: 14
J: TRBJ1-5
D: TRBD1
V: TRBV2
DNA: TGTGCCAGCATGAAGGGGGCCTTGGGTCAGCCCCAGCATTTT
CDR3: CASMKGALGQPQHF

size: many
length: 15
J: TRBJ2-7
D: TRBD2
V: TRBV30
DNA: TGTGCCTGGAGTCCTTTAGATAGCGGGATCTCCGAGCAGTACTTC
CDR3: CAWSPLDSGISEQYF

size: few
length: 13
J: TRBJ2-1
D: .
V: TRBV3-1
DNA: TGTGCCAGCAGCCAAGGGACCGAGGGTGAGCAGTTCTTC
CDR3: CASSQGTEGEQFF

size: .
length: 16
J: TRBJ2-2
D: .
V: TRBV5-8
DNA: TGTGCCAGCAGCTTGGCCCTGGGATCGAACACCGGGGAGCTGTTTTTT
CDR3: CASSLALGSNTGELFF

size: many
length: 14
J: TRBJ2-5
D: .
V: TRBV2
DNA: TGTGCCAGCACCCCCAGGGGGGGAGCAGAGACCCAGTACTTC
CDR3: CASTPRGGAETQYF

size: .
length: 14
J: TRBJ1-6
D: .
V: TRBV15
DNA: TGTGCCACCAGCAGAGAGGGCAGGAATTCACCCCTCCACTTT
CDR3: CATSREGRNSPLHF

size: few
length: 14
J: TRBJ2-7
D: TRBD1
V: TRBV28
DNA: TGTGCCAGCACCGCGACAGGGGATTCCCACGAGCAGTACTTC
CDR3: CASTATGDSHEQYF

size: many
length: 13
J: TRBJ1-1
D: .
V: TRBV2
DNA: TGTGCCAGCAGTGGAGGAGCAAACACTGAAGCTTTCTTT
CDR3: CASSGGANTEAFF

size: .
length: 12
J: TRBJ2-5
D: .
V: TRBV4-1
DNA: TGCGCCAGCAGCCAAGATCGAGGGGCCCAGTACTTC
CDR3: CASSQDRGAQYF

size: many
length: 15
J: TRBJ2-5
D: TRBD2
V: TRBV28
DNA: TGTGCCAGCAACGATGGGGGGGTCGGCGTGGAGACCCAGTACTTC
CDR3: CASNDGGVGVETQYF

size: many
length: 16
J: TRBJ1-2
D: TRBD1
V: TRBV7-8
DNA: TGTGCCAGCAGCCCCGGGACAGGGCTAACTAACTATGGCTACACCTTC
CDR3: CASSPGTGLTNYGYTF

size: few
length: 15
J: TRBJ2-1
D: .
V: TRBV9
DNA: TGTGCCAGCAGCGTAGGGGGAGTGCAAGACAATGAGCAGTTCTTC
CDR3: CASSVGGVQDNEQFF

size: many
length: 13
J: TRBJ1-1
D: TRBD1
V: TRBV6-2/TRBV6-3
DNA: TGTGCCAGCCGCAGGGGACAGGACTTAAAAGCTTTCTTT
CDR3: CASRRGQDLKAFF

size: many
length: 15
J: TRBJ1-5
D: TRBD1
V: TRBV28
DNA: TGTGCCAGCAGCCCCCGACAGGGTTCGGGGCAGCCCCAGCATTTT
CDR3: CASSPRQGSGQPQHF

size: .
length: 12
J: TRBJ2-3
D: .
V: TRBV29-1
DNA: TGCAGCGTTGAGTCCAGCACAGATACGCAGTATTTT
CDR3: CSVESSTDTQYF

size: once
length: 13
J: TRBJ2-6
D: .
V: TRBV20-1
DNA: TGCAGTGCTGCTTCCTCTGGGGCCAACGTCCTGACTTTC
CDR3: CSAASSGANVLTF

size: many
length: 16
J: TRBJ1-5
D: .
V: TRBV7-2
DNA: TGTGCCAGCAGCCCGCCCGCAGGGGACGGCAATCAGCCCCAGCATTTT
CDR3: CASSPPAGDGNQPQHF